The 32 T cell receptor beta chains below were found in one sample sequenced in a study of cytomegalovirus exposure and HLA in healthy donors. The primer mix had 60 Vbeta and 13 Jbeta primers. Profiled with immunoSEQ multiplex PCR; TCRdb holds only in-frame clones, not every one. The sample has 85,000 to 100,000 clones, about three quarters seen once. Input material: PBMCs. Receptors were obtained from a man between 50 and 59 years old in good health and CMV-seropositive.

CDR3 in amino acids: CASREGRINEKLFF. CDR3 bases: TGTGCCAGCAGGGAGGGACGGATTAATGAAAAACTGTTTTTT. The chain carries TRBV6-5 and TRBJ1-4, with D possibly being TRBD1 (5 bases). The germline V gene has CDR1 MNHEY and CDR2 SVGAGI. This CDR3 region has 14 residues. V dropped 6 bases and J dropped 4 bases, with 12 bases sitting between them.

CDR3 nucleotides: TGTGCCAGCAGCGAAGGGACAGGGACCGGCTATGGCTACACCTTC. Translation: CASSEGTGTGYGYTF. This sequence joins TRBV9 and TRBJ1-2; 9 nucleotides match TRBD1. The germline CDR1 and CDR2 sequences are SGDLS and YYNGEE. The J segment lost 4 bases and the V segment lost 3 bases, leaving 7 bases of the junction unmatched. The CDR3 has 15 residues.

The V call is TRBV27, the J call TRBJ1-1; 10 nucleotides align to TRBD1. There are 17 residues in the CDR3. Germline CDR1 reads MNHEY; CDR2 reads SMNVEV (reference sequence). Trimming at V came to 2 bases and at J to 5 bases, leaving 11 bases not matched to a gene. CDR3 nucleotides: TGTGCCAGCAGTTTAGTAGGAGACAGGGGGCGAGGGACTGAAGCTTTCTTT. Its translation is CASSLVGDRGRGTEAFF.

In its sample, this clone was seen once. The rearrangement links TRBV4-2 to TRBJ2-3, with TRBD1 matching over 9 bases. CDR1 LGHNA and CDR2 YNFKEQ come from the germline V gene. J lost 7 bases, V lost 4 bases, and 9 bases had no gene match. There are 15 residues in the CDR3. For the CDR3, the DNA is TGTGCCAGCAGCCGGACCACAGGGGGCGAGAATACGCAGTATTTT. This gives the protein CASSRTTGGENTQYF.

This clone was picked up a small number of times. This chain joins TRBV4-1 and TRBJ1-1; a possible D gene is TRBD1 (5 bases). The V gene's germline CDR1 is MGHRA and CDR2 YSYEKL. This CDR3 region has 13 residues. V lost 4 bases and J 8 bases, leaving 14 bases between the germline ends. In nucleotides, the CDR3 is TGCGCCAGCAGCCCACAGGTTTCCGCCGAAGCTTTCTTT. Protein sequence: CASSPQVSAEAFF.

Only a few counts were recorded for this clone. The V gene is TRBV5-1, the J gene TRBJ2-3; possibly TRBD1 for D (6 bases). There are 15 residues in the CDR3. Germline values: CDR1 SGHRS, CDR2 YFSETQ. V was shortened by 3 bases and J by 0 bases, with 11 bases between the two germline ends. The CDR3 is CASSSDRHSTDTQYF. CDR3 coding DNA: TGCGCCAGCAGCTCGGACAGACACAGCACAGATACGCAGTATTTT.

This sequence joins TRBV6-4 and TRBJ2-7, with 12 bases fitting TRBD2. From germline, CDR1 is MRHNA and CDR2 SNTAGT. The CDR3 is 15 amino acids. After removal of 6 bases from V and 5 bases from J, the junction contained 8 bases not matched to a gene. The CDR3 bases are TGTGCCAGCAGCTCTCTAGCGGGGGGGCTCCACGAGCAGTACTTC. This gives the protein CASSSLAGGLHEQYF.

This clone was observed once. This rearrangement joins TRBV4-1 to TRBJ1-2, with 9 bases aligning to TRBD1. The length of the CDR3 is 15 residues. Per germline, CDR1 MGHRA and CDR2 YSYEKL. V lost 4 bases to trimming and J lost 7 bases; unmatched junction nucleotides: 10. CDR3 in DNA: TGCGCCAGCAGCCCCTTTCTACAGGGGGCGCGTGGCTACACCTTC. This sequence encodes CASSPFLQGARGYTF.

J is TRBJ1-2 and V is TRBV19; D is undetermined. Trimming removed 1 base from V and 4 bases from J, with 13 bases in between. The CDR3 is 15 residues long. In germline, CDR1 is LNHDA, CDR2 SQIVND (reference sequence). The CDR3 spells CASSIGGGKSYGYTF. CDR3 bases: TGTGCCAGTAGTATAGGAGGAGGGAAATCCTATGGCTACACCTTC.

The CDR3 reads CASSSGIAKNIQYF. The DNA of the CDR3 is TGTGCCAGCAGTTCAGGAATAGCCAAAAACATTCAGTACTTC. The chain combines TRBV6-5 with TRBJ2-4; no reliable D call. Trimming cost V 4 bases and J 0 bases, with 7 bases left between them. The V gene's germline CDR1 is MNHEY and CDR2 SVGAGI. The CDR3 has 14 amino acids.

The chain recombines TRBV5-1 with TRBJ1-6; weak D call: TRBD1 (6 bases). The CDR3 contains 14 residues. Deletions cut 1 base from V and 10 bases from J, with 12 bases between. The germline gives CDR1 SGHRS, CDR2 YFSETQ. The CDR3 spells CASSLNREGSPLHF. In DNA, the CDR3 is TGCGCCAGCAGCTTGAACAGGGAAGGGTCACCCCTCCACTTT.

CDR3 bases: TGTGCCAGCAGTTTCCCCAGGGGGCAGGGGAGTGGCTACACCTTC. The encoded protein is CASSFPRGQGSGYTF. The V gene is TRBV6-1, the J gene TRBJ1-2, with TRBD1 identical over 8 bases. V gave up 5 bases and J gave up 7 bases; unmatched junction bases: 12. CDR3 length equals 15 residues. CDR1 and CDR2 (germline): MNHNS, SASEGT.

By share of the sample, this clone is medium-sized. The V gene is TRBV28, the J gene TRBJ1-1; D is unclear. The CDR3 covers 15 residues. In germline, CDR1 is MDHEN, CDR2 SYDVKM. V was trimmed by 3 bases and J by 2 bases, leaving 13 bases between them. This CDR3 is CASSLVGPGNTEAFF. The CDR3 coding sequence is TGTGCCAGCAGTTTGGTAGGACCGGGAAACACTGAAGCTTTCTTT.

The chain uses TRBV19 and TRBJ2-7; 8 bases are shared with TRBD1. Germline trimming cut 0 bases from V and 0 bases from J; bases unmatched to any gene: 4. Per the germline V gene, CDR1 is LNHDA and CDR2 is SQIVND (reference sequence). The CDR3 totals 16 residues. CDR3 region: CASSIDQGAPSYEQYF. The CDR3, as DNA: TGTGCCAGTAGTATAGATCAGGGGGCCCCCTCCTACGAGCAGTACTTC.

The CDR3, as DNA: TGTGCCTGGAGAGTTCGGGGGAACTATGGCTACACCTTC. Encoded protein: CAWRVRGNYGYTF. The chain has TRBV30 and TRBJ1-2; D might be TRBD1 (5 bases). Trimming cost V 3 bases and J 2 bases, with 10 bases left between them. This CDR3 is 13 amino acids long. Germline V gene sequence: CDR1 GTSNPN, CDR2 SVGIG (reference sequence).

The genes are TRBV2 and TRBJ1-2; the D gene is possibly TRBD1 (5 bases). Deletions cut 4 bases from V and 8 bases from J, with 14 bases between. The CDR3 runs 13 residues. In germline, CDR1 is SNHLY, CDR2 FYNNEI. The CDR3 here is CASSASDRLGYTF. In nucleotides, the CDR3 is TGTGCCAGCAGTGCATCCGACAGATTAGGCTACACCTTC.

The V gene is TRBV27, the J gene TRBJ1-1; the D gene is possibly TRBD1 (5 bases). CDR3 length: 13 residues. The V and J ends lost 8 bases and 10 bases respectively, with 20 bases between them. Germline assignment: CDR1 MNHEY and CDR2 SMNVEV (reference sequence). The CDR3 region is CASQTVGGIVAFF. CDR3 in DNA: TGTGCCAGCCAAACCGTGGGGGGTATTGTAGCTTTCTTT.

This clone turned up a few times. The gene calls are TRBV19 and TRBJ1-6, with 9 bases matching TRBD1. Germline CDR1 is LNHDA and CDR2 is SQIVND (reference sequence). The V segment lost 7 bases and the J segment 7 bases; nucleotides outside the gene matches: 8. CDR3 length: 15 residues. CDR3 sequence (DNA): TGTGCCAGTACTCCTCGGGACAGGGTAAATTCACCCCTCCACTTT. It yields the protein CASTPRDRVNSPLHF.

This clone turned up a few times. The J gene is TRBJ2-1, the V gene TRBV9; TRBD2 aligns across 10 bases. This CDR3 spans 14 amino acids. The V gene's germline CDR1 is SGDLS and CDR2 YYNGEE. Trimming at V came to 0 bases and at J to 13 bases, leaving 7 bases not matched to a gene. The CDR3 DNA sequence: TGTGCCAGCAGCGTAGCTAGCGGGGGCCCTCACCAGTTCTTC. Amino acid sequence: CASSVASGGPHQFF.

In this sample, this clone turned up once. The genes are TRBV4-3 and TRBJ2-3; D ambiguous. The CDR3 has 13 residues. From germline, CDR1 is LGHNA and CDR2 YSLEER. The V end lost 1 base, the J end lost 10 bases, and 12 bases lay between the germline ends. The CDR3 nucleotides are TGCGCCAGCAGCCAAGCCCCCACCCTATCGCAGTATTTT. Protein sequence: CASSQAPTLSQYF.

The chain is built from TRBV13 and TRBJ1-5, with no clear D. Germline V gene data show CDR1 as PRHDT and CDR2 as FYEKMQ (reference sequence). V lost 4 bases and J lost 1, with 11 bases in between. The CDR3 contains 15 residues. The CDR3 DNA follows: TGTGCCAGCAGCTCATCTGCCCAGAGCAATCAGCCCCAGCATTTT. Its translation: CASSSSAQSNQPQHF.

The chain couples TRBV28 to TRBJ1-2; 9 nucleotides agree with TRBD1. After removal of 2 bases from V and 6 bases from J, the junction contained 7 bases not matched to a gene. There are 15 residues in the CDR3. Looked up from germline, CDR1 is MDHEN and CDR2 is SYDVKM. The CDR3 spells CASSLTGGGNDGYTF. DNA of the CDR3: TGTGCCAGCAGTTTAACAGGGGGCGGGAATGATGGCTACACCTTC.

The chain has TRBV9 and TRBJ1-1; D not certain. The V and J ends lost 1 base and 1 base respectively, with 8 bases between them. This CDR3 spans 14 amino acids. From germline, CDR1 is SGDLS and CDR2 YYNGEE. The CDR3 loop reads CASSVSEWNTEAFF. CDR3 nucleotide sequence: TGTGCCAGCAGCGTAAGTGAGTGGAACACTGAAGCTTTCTTT. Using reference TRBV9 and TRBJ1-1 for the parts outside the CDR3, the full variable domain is DSGVTQTPKHLITATGQRVTLRCSPRSGDLSVYWYQQSLDQGLQFLIQYYNGEERAKGNILERFSAQQFPDLHSELNLSSLELGDSALYFCASSVSEWNTEAFFGQGTRLTVV.

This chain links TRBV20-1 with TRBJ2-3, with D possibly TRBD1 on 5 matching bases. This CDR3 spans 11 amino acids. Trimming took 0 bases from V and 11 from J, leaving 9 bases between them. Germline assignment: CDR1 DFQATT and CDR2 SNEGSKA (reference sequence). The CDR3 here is CSARESTGQYF. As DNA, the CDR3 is TGCAGTGCTAGAGAGAGTACAGGGCAGTATTTT.

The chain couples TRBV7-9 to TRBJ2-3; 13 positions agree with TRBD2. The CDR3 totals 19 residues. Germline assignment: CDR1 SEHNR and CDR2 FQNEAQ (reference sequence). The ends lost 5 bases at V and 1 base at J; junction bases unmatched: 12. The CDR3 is CASSRGLAGTPSGTDTQYF. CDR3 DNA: TGTGCCAGCAGCCGGGGACTAGCGGGGACTCCTAGTGGCACAGATACGCAGTATTTT.

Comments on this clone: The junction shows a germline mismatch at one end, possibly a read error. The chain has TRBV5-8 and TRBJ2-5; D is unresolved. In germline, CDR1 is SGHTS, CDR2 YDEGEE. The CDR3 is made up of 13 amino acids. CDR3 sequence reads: CASSWAGQETQYF. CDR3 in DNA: TGTGCCAGCTCCTGGGCAGGTCAAGAGACCCAATACTTC.

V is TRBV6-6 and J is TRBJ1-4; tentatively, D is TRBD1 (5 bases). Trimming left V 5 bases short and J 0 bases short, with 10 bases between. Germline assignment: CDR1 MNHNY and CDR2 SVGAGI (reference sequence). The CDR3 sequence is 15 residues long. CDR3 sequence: CASSIGDSTNEKLFF. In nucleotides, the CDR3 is TGTGCCAGCAGTATAGGGGACTCAACTAATGAAAAACTGTTTTTT.

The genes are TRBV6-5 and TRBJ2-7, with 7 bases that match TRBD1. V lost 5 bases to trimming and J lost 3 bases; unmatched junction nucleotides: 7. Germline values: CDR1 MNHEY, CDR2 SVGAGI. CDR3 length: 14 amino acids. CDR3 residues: CASSLRTGHYEQYF. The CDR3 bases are TGTGCCAGCAGTCTCAGGACAGGCCACTACGAGCAGTACTTC.

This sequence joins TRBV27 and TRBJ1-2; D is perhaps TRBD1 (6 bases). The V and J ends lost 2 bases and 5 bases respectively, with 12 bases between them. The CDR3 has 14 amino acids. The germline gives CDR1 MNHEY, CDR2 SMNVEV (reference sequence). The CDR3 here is CASSLTGPAYGYTF. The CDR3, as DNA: TGTGCCAGCAGTTTAACAGGGCCCGCATATGGCTACACCTTC.

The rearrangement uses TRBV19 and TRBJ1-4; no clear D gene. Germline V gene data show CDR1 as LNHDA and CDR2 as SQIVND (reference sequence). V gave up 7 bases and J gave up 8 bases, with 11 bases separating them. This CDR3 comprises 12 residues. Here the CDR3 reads CASKERREKLFF. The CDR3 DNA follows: TGTGCCAGTAAGGAGCGGAGGGAAAAACTGTTTTTT.

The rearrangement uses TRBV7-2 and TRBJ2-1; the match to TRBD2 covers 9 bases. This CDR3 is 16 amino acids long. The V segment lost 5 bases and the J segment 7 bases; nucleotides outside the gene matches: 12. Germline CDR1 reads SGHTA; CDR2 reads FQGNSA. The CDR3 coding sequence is TGTGCCAGCAGCGGGACAAGCGGGGGGATCTTAAATGAGCAGTTCTTC. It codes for CASSGTSGGILNEQFF.

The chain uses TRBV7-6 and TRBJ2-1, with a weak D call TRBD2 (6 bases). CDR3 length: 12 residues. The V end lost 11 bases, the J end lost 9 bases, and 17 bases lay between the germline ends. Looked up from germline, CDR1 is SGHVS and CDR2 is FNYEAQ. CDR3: CAVVLRGGEQFF. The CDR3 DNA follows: TGTGCCGTCGTCCTGCGGGGAGGTGAGCAGTTCTTC.